These 32 T cell receptor beta chains came from one sample sequenced in a study of blood T cell repertoires in COVID-19. Clones were sequenced by immunoSEQ multiplex PCR, and TCRdb holds only the in-frame ones, with some missing. The sample comprises about 180,000 clones, 80% of which are singletons, and 13% to 15% rests with the top ten. Material: PBMCs or T cells enriched from blood (not recorded which). The source of these receptors is a man aged 55 to 70 who had been exposed to COVID-19.

This chain uses TRBV27 with TRBJ2-7, with D maybe TRBD2 (6 bases). CDR1 and CDR2 from the germline V gene are MNHEY and SMNVEV (reference sequence). CDR3 length: 15 amino acids. Deletions cut 9 bases from V and 2 bases from J, with 20 bases between. The CDR3 DNA sequence: TGTGCCAGTCGTGGCGGGATCCTTGGGGCCTACGAGCAGTACTTC. Translation: CASRGGILGAYEQYF.

The chain employs TRBV11-2 and TRBJ2-3, with 10 bases that match TRBD2. V lost 1 base to trimming and J lost 3 bases; unmatched junction nucleotides: 7. Germline lookup yields CDR1 SGHAT and CDR2 FQNNGV. There are 17 residues in the CDR3. The CDR3 DNA is TGTGCCAGCAGCTTAGGAAGAGCGGGAGGGCCGACAGATACGCAGTATTTT. It specifies CASSLGRAGGPTDTQYF.

V gene TRBV18 combines with J gene TRBJ2-1; 7 bases are a match to TRBD2. The CDR3 is 16 amino acids. After removal of 4 bases from V and 0 bases from J, the junction contained 6 bases not matched to a gene. Germline CDR1 and CDR2: KGHSH and LQKENI. The CDR3 region is CASSLGLEGSYNEQFF. DNA for the CDR3: TGTGCCAGCTCACTTGGACTAGAAGGCTCCTACAATGAGCAGTTCTTC.

This chain links TRBV2 with TRBJ2-7; possible D gene TRBD1, 6 bases. CDR3 length equals 16 residues. With 3 bases removed from V and 0 bases from J, the gap between germline ends came to 15 bases. CDR1 and CDR2 (germline): SNHLY, FYNNEI. The CDR3: CASSERAGVHSYEQYF. The CDR3 DNA follows: TGTGCCAGCAGTGAGAGGGCAGGGGTTCACTCCTACGAGCAGTACTTC.

The rearrangement uses TRBV6-2 or TRBV6-3 and TRBJ2-2, with TRBD2 identical over 11 bases. V lost 6 bases and J lost 5; bases outside the gene matches: 8. This CDR3 is 16 amino acids long. CDR1 is MNHEY, CDR2 SVGEGT, per germline. The CDR3 here is CASSSLAGVFTGELFF. The CDR3 DNA follows: TGTGCCAGCAGCTCACTAGCGGGAGTCTTTACCGGGGAGCTGTTTTTT.

The chain links TRBV18 to TRBJ2-7; tentatively, D is TRBD1 (6 bases). Germline CDR1 is KGHSH and CDR2 is LQKENI. CDR3 length: 15 residues. Trimming removed 1 base at V and 0 bases at J, with 10 bases between. CDR3 bases: TGTGCCAGCTCACCACGACAGGAGAGCTCCTACGAGCAGTACTTC. It specifies CASSPRQESSYEQYF.

The chain has TRBV9 and TRBJ2-7; TRBD2 is a possible D gene (6 bases). The germline CDR1 and CDR2 sequences are SGDLS and YYNGEE. CDR3 length: 14 residues. Trimming pared 4 bases from V and 0 bases from J, leaving 11 bases between. The CDR3 protein is CASSPGLSSYEQYF. In nucleotides, the CDR3 is TGTGCCAGCAGCCCGGGACTCAGCTCCTACGAGCAGTACTTC.

CDR3 nucleotide sequence: TGTGCCAGCAGCTTAAGTTCGACAGGGGTGGGTGGCTACACCTTC. Translated: CASSLSSTGVGGYTF. This chain joins TRBV7-3 and TRBJ1-2; 8 bases match TRBD1. The CDR3 length is 15 residues. The germline gives CDR1 SGHTA, CDR2 FQGTGA. The J segment lost 7 bases and the V segment lost 1 base, leaving 8 bases of the junction unmatched.

This chain links TRBV2 with TRBJ1-4, with D uncertain. Germline V gives CDR1 SNHLY, CDR2 FYNNEI. CDR3 length: 12 residues. Trimming removed 4 bases at V and 7 bases at J, with 7 bases between. CDR3 sequence: CASSGGFEKLFF. CDR3 nucleotides: TGTGCCAGCAGTGGAGGTTTTGAAAAACTGTTTTTT.

The chain joins TRBV6-5 to TRBJ2-7; 7 nucleotides align to TRBD2. The CDR3 sequence is 13 residues long. V was clipped by 8 bases and J by 5 bases; unmatched bases: 9. Per germline, CDR1 MNHEY and CDR2 SVGAGI. The CDR3: CASGVAGLHEQYF. CDR3 nucleotide sequence: TGTGCCAGCGGAGTAGCGGGTCTACACGAGCAGTACTTC.

This clone was observed a few times. V is TRBV11-3 and J is TRBJ2-7; 7 bases fit TRBD1. Germline trimming cut 5 bases from V and 3 bases from J; bases unmatched to any gene: 1. CDR3 length: 12 amino acids. In germline, CDR1 is SGHNT, CDR2 YENEEA. CDR3: CASSRTGYEQYF. As DNA, the CDR3 is TGTGCCAGCAGCCGGACAGGCTACGAGCAGTACTTC. The entire variable domain, with the rest obtained from reference TRBV11-3 and TRBJ2-7, is as follows: EAGVVQSPRYKIIEKKQPVAFWCNPISGHNTLYWYLQNLGQGPELLIRYENEEAVDDSQLPKDRFSAERLKGVDSTLKIQPAELGDSAVYLCASSRTGYEQYFGPGTRLTVT.

This chain links TRBV24-1 with TRBJ2-3; 7 nucleotides align to TRBD2. This CDR3 is built from 15 residues. With V trimmed by 5 bases and J by 4 bases, 8 bases remained unmatched. The germline CDR1 and CDR2 sequences are KGHDR and SFDVKD. CDR3 nucleotides: TGTGCCACCAGTGTCGCGGGAGATCTCGCAGATACGCAGTATTTT. Protein product: CATSVAGDLADTQYF.

As DNA, the CDR3 is TGCAGCGTGAGGGGGACTGAAGCTTTCTTT. Translated: CSVRGTEAFF. This chain links TRBV29-1 with TRBJ1-1; maybe TRBD1 (6 bases). Germline V CDR1 and CDR2: SQVTM, ANQGSEA. This CDR3 contains 10 residues. V lost 6 bases to trimming and J lost 5 bases, with 7 bases between them.

This clone was counted once. V and J are TRBV7-9 and TRBJ1-2, with D uncertain. The germline V and J ends were trimmed by 3 bases and 4 bases, with 9 bases remaining between them. Per the germline V gene, CDR1 is SEHNR and CDR2 is FQNEAQ (reference sequence). The CDR3 has 13 amino acids. For the CDR3, the DNA is TGTGCCAGCAGCTTTTCCCTAGCCTATGGCTACACCTTC. Translated, it gives CASSFSLAYGYTF.

The rearrangement uses TRBV5-5 and TRBJ1-1; TRBD1 might be the D (5 bases). The CDR3 spans 13 residues. Germline CDR1 and CDR2: SGHKS and YYEKEE (reference sequence). With 5 bases removed from V and 3 bases from J, the gap between germline ends came to 11 bases. This CDR3 is CASRGGVHTEAFF. The CDR3 nucleotides read TGTGCCAGCAGGGGAGGGGTTCACACTGAAGCTTTCTTT.

This chain uses TRBV23-1 with TRBJ1-2; 9 bases are shared with TRBD1. TRBV23-1 is an ORF; its function is uncertain. The CDR3 runs 14 residues. The trim removed 7 bases at V and 6 bases at J, leaving 9 bases unmatched. For the CDR3, the DNA is TGCGCCAGCAACCACAGGGGGCTCGTAGATGGCTACACCTTC. It codes for CASNHRGLVDGYTF.

CDR3 nucleotide sequence: TGTGCCAGTAGTCGTGCAGGGGGCTTGAACACTGAAGCTTTCTTT. This encodes CASSRAGGLNTEAFF. The chain joins TRBV19 to TRBJ1-1; 8 nucleotides align to TRBD1. J gave up 0 bases and V 5 bases, and 5 bases lay outside the gene matches. Germline V gene sequence: CDR1 LNHDA, CDR2 SQIVND (reference sequence). The length of the CDR3 is 15 residues.

This sequence joins TRBV2 and TRBJ2-5, with 7 bases aligning to TRBD1. This CDR3 region has 13 residues. The germline V gene encodes CDR1 SNHLY and CDR2 FYNNEI. J lost 7 bases, V lost 6 bases, and 8 bases had no gene match. The CDR3 protein is CASRTGLGGTQYF. In DNA, the CDR3 is TGTGCCAGCAGGACAGGGCTAGGTGGGACCCAGTACTTC.

The genes are TRBV3-1 (or the pseudogene TRBV3-2) and TRBJ1-6, with 9 positions matching TRBD1. Germline CDR1 LGHDT, CDR2 YNNKEL (reference sequence). The CDR3 runs to 16 residues. The V gene end was trimmed by 2 bases and the J gene end by 9 bases; junction bases not matched to a gene: 8. The CDR3 sequence is CASSQKPTGGTSPLHF. The DNA of the CDR3 is TGTGCCAGCAGCCAAAAGCCCACAGGGGGCACTTCACCCCTCCACTTT.

J is TRBJ1-6 and V is TRBV28; perhaps TRBD1 as D (6 bases). CDR3 length: 19 amino acids. The germline gives CDR1 MDHEN, CDR2 SYDVKM. The ends were cut back, 6 bases at V and 4 bases at J, with 25 bases in the middle. The CDR3 coding sequence is TGTGCCAGCAGATTTAATATGGGGGAGACAGGTGGATATAATTCACCCCTCCACTTT. Its protein is CASRFNMGETGGYNSPLHF.

CDR3 protein: CASSWSTGNSGNTIYF. The CDR3 DNA follows: TGCGCCAGCAGCTGGAGTACAGGAAACTCTGGAAACACCATATATTTT. The chain employs TRBV5-1 and TRBJ1-3; D is perhaps TRBD1 (5 bases). V lost 3 bases to trimming and J lost 0 bases, with 13 bases between them. Per the germline V gene, CDR1 is SGHRS and CDR2 is YFSETQ. The CDR3 runs to 16 residues.

The chain carries TRBV6-4 and TRBJ2-2; possibly TRBD1 for D (6 bases). The V gene lost 2 bases and the J gene lost 0 bases, with 10 bases spanning the gap. The CDR3 contains 16 residues. Germline V gene sequence: CDR1 MRHNA, CDR2 SNTAGT. The CDR3 loop reads CASSDEGVANTGELFF. In DNA, the CDR3 is TGTGCCAGCAGTGACGAGGGGGTTGCGAACACCGGGGAGCTGTTTTTT.

On this clone itself: The sample holds other DNA sequences that translate to the same CDR3. The chain is built from TRBV19 and TRBJ2-1; perhaps TRBD2 as D (6 bases). The germline gives CDR1 LNHDA, CDR2 SQIVND (reference sequence). CDR3 length equals 13 residues. Trimming removed 11 bases from V and 8 bases from J, with 19 bases in between. CDR3 region: CASSSRGGDEQFF. As DNA, the CDR3 is TGTGCCTCCTCCTCCCGGGGCGGGGATGAGCAGTTCTTC. The entire variable domain, with the rest obtained from reference TRBV19 and TRBJ2-1, is as follows: DGGITQSPKYLFRKEGQNVTLSCEQNLNHDAMYWYRQDPGQGLRLIYYSQIVNDFQKGDIAEGYSVSREKKESFPLTVTSAQKNPTAFYLCASSSRGGDEQFFGPGTRLTVL.

The chain links TRBV3-1 (or the pseudogene TRBV3-2) to TRBJ2-3; TRBD2 is a possible D gene (6 bases). Trimming pared 0 bases from V and 0 bases from J, leaving 13 bases between. The germline V gene has CDR1 LGHDT and CDR2 YNNKEL (reference sequence). The CDR3 is 17 amino acids. CDR3 residues: CASSQDENSGSTDTQYF. The CDR3 coding sequence is TGTGCCAGCAGCCAAGATGAGAATAGCGGAAGCACAGATACGCAGTATTTT.

The chain has TRBV6-2 or TRBV6-3 and TRBJ2-7; unclear D gene. Germline V CDR1 and CDR2: MNHEY, SVGEGT. This CDR3 region has 13 residues. V shed 6 bases and J shed 3 bases, with 12 bases lying between them. CDR3 bases: TGTGCCAGCAGCCGGCACCCAGACTACGAGCAGTACTTC. This encodes CASSRHPDYEQYF.

The rearrangement links TRBV11-2 to TRBJ2-7; a possible D gene is TRBD1 (6 bases). The V gene's germline CDR1 is SGHAT and CDR2 FQNNGV. CDR3 length: 16 amino acids. The V end was cut by 4 bases, the J end by 2 bases, with 18 bases between. The CDR3 region is CASSSGFYRAPYEQYF. Here the CDR3 DNA reads TGTGCCAGCAGCTCCGGATTCTACAGGGCCCCCTACGAGCAGTACTTC.

J is TRBJ1-3 and V is TRBV30; no clear D. The V end was cut by 0 bases, the J end by 7 bases, with 13 bases between. The CDR3 extends over 14 amino acids. Germline V lookup: CDR1 GTSNPN, CDR2 SVGIG (reference sequence). The CDR3 sequence is CAWSVQSGANTIYF. In DNA, the CDR3 is TGTGCCTGGAGTGTACAGTCTGGCGCGAACACCATATATTTT. Full variable domain (rest looked up from reference TRBV30 and TRBJ1-3): SQTIHQWPATLVQPVGSPLSLECTVEGTSNPNLYWYRQAAGRGLQLLFYSVGIGQISSEVPQNLSASRPQDRQFILSSKKLLLSDSGFYLCAWSVQSGANTIYFGEGSWLTVV.

This clone was seen many times. The genes are TRBV7-9 and TRBJ2-5, with D possibly matching TRBD2 (6 bases). The V end lost 5 bases, the J end lost 2 bases, and 12 bases lay between the germline ends. The CDR3 covers 14 residues. Germline V gives CDR1 SEHNR, CDR2 FQNEAQ (reference sequence). CDR3 bases: TGTGCCAGCAGCCCCTCGCGGGAACAAGAGACCCAGTACTTC. It yields the protein CASSPSREQETQYF.

The chain has TRBV5-1 and TRBJ2-5; 9 bases agree with TRBD1. Germline loops: CDR1 SGHRS, CDR2 YFSETQ. V lost 0 bases and J lost 4; bases outside the gene matches: 4. The CDR3 extends over 15 amino acids. The CDR3 loop reads CASSLGDRVTETQYF. The CDR3 DNA is TGCGCCAGCAGCTTGGGGGACAGGGTAACAGAGACCCAGTACTTC.

This clone was found once. CDR3 residues: CASSPLRDLNTEAFF. In nucleotides, the CDR3 is TGTGCCAGCTCACCACTCAGGGATCTGAACACTGAAGCTTTCTTT. V is TRBV18 and J is TRBJ1-1, with D possibly TRBD1 on 5 matching bases. The CDR3 totals 15 residues. V was trimmed by 1 base and J by 0 bases, leaving 9 bases between them. The V gene's germline CDR1 is KGHSH and CDR2 LQKENI.

V usage is TRBV28 and J usage is TRBJ2-7; 7 bases fit TRBD2. Germline V gene sequence: CDR1 MDHEN, CDR2 SYDVKM. After removal of 6 bases from V and 2 bases from J, the junction contained 10 bases not matched to a gene. The CDR3 loop spans 15 amino acids. The CDR3 nucleotides read TGTGCCAGCAGGGCCTCGGAGCGGGACGCCTACGAGCAGTACTTC. Amino acid sequence: CASRASERDAYEQYF.

J is TRBJ1-5 and V is TRBV6-5; TRBD1 is a possible D gene (6 bases). CDR1 MNHEY and CDR2 SVGAGI come from the germline V gene. The V and J ends lost 8 bases and 2 bases respectively, with 13 bases between them. CDR3 length: 14 residues. The CDR3 loop reads CASPEGGGNQPQHF. The CDR3 DNA reads as TGTGCCAGCCCCGAGGGGGGGGGCAATCAGCCCCAGCATTTT.